By its share, the clone carrying this T cell receptor gamma chain is medium-sized. Its antigen is as yet unknown. The data are from a study of gamma delta lymphoproliferative disorders and STAT genes. For the study at large: Each gamma-chain library started from at least 50 ng of genomic DNA, using the LymphoTrack Dx TCRG Assay. Broader study findings: Gamma repertoires grouped patients separately from controls; delta repertoires showed no separation. Low-frequency NGS calls may be less specific, so public or private leukemic clones need confirmation.

The CDR3 has 13 amino acids. V gave up 3 bases and J gave up 0 bases; unmatched junction bases: 2. CDR1 and CDR2 from the germline V gene are VENAVY and YDSYNSRV. TCRdb re-called the multiplex PCR reads through CATT. The sample gives roughly 4,500 gamma-chain clones, approximately 8% of which show up once; around 3.1% is in the top ten. Sequencing used genomic DNA taken from PBMCs of patients and controls. Controls were healthy adult blood donors matched for age and sex. The V gene is TRGV8, the J gene TRGJ1 or TRGJ2. Germline matching of the DNA provided the J gene here, since TCRdb leaves it blank. Sequencing was performed on blood. The sequence derives from a human donor in good health. CDR3 bases: TGTGCCACCTGGGATTGGAATTATTATAAGAAACTCTTT. It yields the protein CATWDWNYYKKLF.